Presented here are 4 T cell receptor beta chains from one specimen sequenced in a study of OX40 agonist ivuxolimab in advanced cancers. Clones were read by immunoSEQ multiplex PCR, and TCRdb kept only the in-frame ones, dropping some. The sample contains nearly 95,000 clones, under 95% of which appear only once. The source was CD4+ or CD8+ T cells sorted from blood, collected in a trial of the OX40 agonist ivuxolimab. These receptors were taken from an adult with an advanced solid tumor such as melanoma, head and neck, liver or kidney cancer.

The chain has TRBV9 and TRBJ1-2, with D maybe TRBD1 (5 bases). CDR1 SGDLS and CDR2 YYNGEE come from the germline V gene. This CDR3 spans 15 amino acids. Between the trimmed V and J ends, which lost 3 bases and 5 bases, there was a span of 17 bases. In nucleotides, the CDR3 is TGTGCCAGCAGCGCAAACCAGGGAGAACCATATGGCTACACCTTC. It encodes CASSANQGEPYGYTF.

V is TRBV4-3 and J is TRBJ2-7, with 9 bases identical to TRBD1. This CDR3 has 18 amino acids. V lost 1 base to trimming and J lost 0 bases; unmatched junction nucleotides: 10. Germline CDR1 and CDR2: LGHNA and YSLEER. The CDR3 reads CASSQGGAQGAPSYEQYF. Written as DNA, the CDR3 is TGCGCCAGCAGCCAAGGAGGGGCACAGGGGGCTCCCTCCTACGAGCAGTACTTC.

The rearrangement uses TRBV27 and TRBJ1-4; 9 bases align to TRBD1. V lost 4 bases and J lost 8; bases outside the gene matches: 5. Looked up from germline, CDR1 is MNHEY and CDR2 is SMNVEV (reference sequence). The CDR3 extends over 14 amino acids. The CDR3 coding sequence is TGTGCCAGCAGTTCTCGACAGGGGGGGGAAAAACTGTTTTTT. It codes for CASSSRQGGEKLFF.

This clone was picked up one time. This sequence joins TRBV13 and TRBJ2-7, with TRBD2 matching over 9 bases. Trimming removed 5 bases from V and 2 bases from J; junction bases left unmatched: 7. The CDR3 consists of 15 residues. Germline V gene lookup returns CDR1 PRHDT and CDR2 FYEKMQ (reference sequence). The CDR3 sequence is CASSAAASGTYEQYF. As DNA, the CDR3 is TGTGCCAGCAGCGCCGCGGCTAGCGGGACCTACGAGCAGTACTTC.